The next 23 T cell receptor beta chains were all read from a single sample in a study of T cell responses to AZD1222 COVID-19 vaccine. Generated by immunoSEQ multiplex PCR, the TCRdb table keeps only in-frame clones and is missing some. Here the sample spans about 94,000 clones, 85% being singletons. This specimen was peripheral blood, taken 28 days after the second AZD1222 dose. The receptors were gathered from an adult who received the AZD1222 COVID-19 vaccine.

The chain couples TRBV7-2 to TRBJ2-5; D gene unclear. The CDR3 has 11 residues. The germline V gene has CDR1 SGHTA and CDR2 FQGNSA. Trimming removed 3 bases from V and 1 base from J, with 0 bases in between. The CDR3 loop is CASSFQETQYF. In DNA form, the CDR3 reads TGTGCCAGCAGCTTCCAAGAGACCCAGTACTTC. Full variable domain (outside the CDR3, taken from reference TRBV7-2 and TRBJ2-5): GAGVSQSPSNKVTEKGKDVELRCDPISGHTALYWYRQSLGQGLEFLIYFQGNSAPDKSGLPSDRFSAERTGGSVSTLTIQRTQQEDSAVYLCASSFQETQYFGPGTRLLVL.

The rearrangement joins TRBV30 to TRBJ2-5; 8 bases line up with TRBD2. The CDR3 totals 12 residues. The ends lost 5 bases at V and 9 bases at J; junction bases unmatched: 8. Per the germline V gene, CDR1 is GTSNPN and CDR2 is SVGIG (reference sequence). CDR3 protein: CAWSRTSPSQYF. In nucleotides, the CDR3 is TGTGCCTGGTCTCGGACTAGCCCTTCCCAGTACTTC.

The J gene is TRBJ2-5, the V gene TRBV7-9, with TRBD2 identical over 9 bases. Germline assignment: CDR1 SEHNR and CDR2 FQNEAQ (reference sequence). This CDR3 comprises 14 residues. V trimming: 6 bases; J trimming: 5 bases; junction bases outside the gene matches: 7. In DNA, the CDR3 is TGTGCCAGCAGTCATAGCGGGAGCGGGGAGACCCAGTACTTC. Translation gives CASSHSGSGETQYF.

V gene TRBV5-4 combines with J gene TRBJ1-2; D may be TRBD1 (5 bases). With 1 base removed from V and 8 bases from J, the gap between germline ends came to 18 bases. The CDR3 length is 15 residues. Germline V gene sequence: CDR1 SGHNT, CDR2 YYREEE (reference sequence). CDR3: CASSLPGPWENGYTF. DNA for the CDR3: TGTGCCAGCAGCTTGCCGGGACCCTGGGAGAACGGCTACACCTTC.

The chain couples TRBV18 to TRBJ1-1; a weak D match, TRBD1 (5 bases). Germline CDR1 and CDR2: KGHSH and LQKENI. This CDR3 has 14 amino acids. The germline V and J ends were trimmed by 2 bases and 4 bases, with 11 bases remaining between them. The CDR3 DNA is TGTGCCAGCTCACCATCGGGGCCGGTCACTGAAGCTTTCTTT. Amino acids: CASSPSGPVTEAFF.

This chain connects TRBV6-2 or TRBV6-3 to TRBJ2-7; 9 positions match TRBD1. The CDR3 covers 15 residues. Losses at the gene ends were 5 bases for V and 3 bases for J; bases not matched to a gene: 8. From germline, CDR1 is MNHEY and CDR2 SVGEGT. As DNA, the CDR3 is TGTGCCAGCAGTGCAGGGACAGGGAGGTTCTACGAGCAGTACTTC. Its translation: CASSAGTGRFYEQYF.

V is TRBV28 and J is TRBJ2-7, with unresolved D. CDR1 MDHEN and CDR2 SYDVKM come from the germline V gene. The CDR3 sequence is 14 residues long. V was shortened by 2 bases and J by 2 bases, with 10 bases between the two germline ends. CDR3: CASSLPNPAYEQYF. CDR3 DNA sequence: TGTGCCAGCAGTTTACCCAACCCAGCCTACGAGCAGTACTTC. The full variable domain, its missing parts supplied by reference TRBV28 and TRBJ2-7, is DVKVTQSSRYLVKRTGEKVFLECVQDMDHENMFWYRQDPGLGLRLIYFSYDVKMKEKGDIPEGYSVSREKKERFSLILESASTNQTSMYLCASSLPNPAYEQYFGPGTRLTVT.

In its sample, this clone was seen once. This sequence joins TRBV18 and TRBJ2-7, with D maybe TRBD1 (6 bases). Germline V lookup: CDR1 KGHSH, CDR2 LQKENI. CDR3 length: 14 residues. V lost 0 bases, J lost 9 bases, and 15 bases lay in between. The DNA for the CDR3 is TGTGCCAGCTCACCACCAGGGGACACTACTAGGCAGTACTTC. The encoded protein is CASSPPGDTTRQYF.

This chain connects TRBV11-2 to TRBJ1-4, with D possibly matching TRBD1 (6 bases). V was cut by 5 bases and J by 4 bases, with 17 bases left in between. The CDR3 spans 16 residues. CDR1 is SGHAT and CDR2 is FQNNGV in the germline V gene. The CDR3 coding sequence is TGTGCCAGCAGCGCCACCTCTGGACAGATTAATGAAAAACTGTTTTTT. Residues: CASSATSGQINEKLFF.

This rearrangement joins TRBV2 to TRBJ2-7; 7 bases are a match to TRBD1. The V segment lost 4 bases and the J segment 1 base; nucleotides outside the gene matches: 7. CDR3 length equals 15 residues. Germline CDR1 is SNHLY and CDR2 is FYNNEI. CDR3: CASSGPGGPSYEQYF. CDR3 DNA sequence: TGTGCCAGCAGTGGACCAGGGGGACCATCCTACGAGCAGTACTTC.

The J gene is TRBJ2-5, the V gene TRBV4-1; no clear D gene. Deletions cut 0 bases from V and 5 bases from J, with 10 bases between. Germline V CDR1 and CDR2: MGHRA, YSYEKL. This CDR3 has 14 residues. This CDR3 reads CASSQDLGTETQYF. DNA for the CDR3: TGCGCCAGCAGCCAAGATCTCGGTACGGAGACCCAGTACTTC.

CDR3: CASSQPGGLYNEQFF. Here the CDR3 DNA reads TGTGCCAGCAGCCAACCGGGGGGGCTATACAATGAGCAGTTCTTC. This sequence joins TRBV4-2 and TRBJ2-1; TRBD2 matches 8 bases. The V and J ends lost 2 bases and 4 bases, in that order; junction bases with no gene match: 4. Germline CDR1 and CDR2: LGHNA and YNFKEQ. This CDR3 comprises 15 residues.

The chain combines TRBV4-1 with TRBJ2-3; 7 bases agree with TRBD2. V shed 1 base and J 1 base; nucleotides not matched to a gene: 5. Germline CDR1 is MGHRA and CDR2 is YSYEKL. The CDR3 length is 16 residues. In nucleotides, the CDR3 is TGCGCCAGCAGCCAAGTGAGGAGCGGGGGCACAGATACGCAGTATTTT. Translation gives CASSQVRSGGTDTQYF.

The rearrangement uses TRBV29-1 and TRBJ2-2, with D uncertain. The CDR3 length is 14 residues. Germline CDR1 and CDR2: SQVTM and ANQGSEA. Trimming stripped 6 bases from V and 1 base from J, with 12 bases between. CDR3 residues: CSVAGPRNTGELFF. DNA of the CDR3: TGCAGCGTAGCTGGACCCCGGAACACCGGGGAGCTGTTTTTT.

J is TRBJ2-7 and V is TRBV4-1; 10 bases line up with TRBD1. V gave up 3 bases and J gave up 4 bases; unmatched junction bases: 9. This CDR3 is built from 16 residues. Germline CDR1 and CDR2: MGHRA and YSYEKL. In nucleotides, the CDR3 is TGCGCCAGCAGCCAGATAACCGGGACAGGGGCTTACGAGCAGTACTTC. Residues: CASSQITGTGAYEQYF.

The chain is built from TRBV4-2 and TRBJ2-7; D remains ambiguous. This CDR3 contains 13 residues. CDR1 LGHNA and CDR2 YNFKEQ come from the germline V gene. V lost 1 base to trimming and J lost 3 bases, with 7 bases between them. The CDR3 here is CASSQVRSYEQYF. CDR3 nucleotides: TGTGCCAGCAGCCAAGTCAGGAGCTACGAGCAGTACTTC.

This clone was detected a few times. The rearrangement uses TRBV3-1 (or the pseudogene TRBV3-2) and TRBJ2-4; unclear D gene. Germline V lookup: CDR1 LGHDT, CDR2 YNNKEL (reference sequence). The CDR3 runs to 16 residues. With 4 bases removed from V and 3 bases from J, the gap between germline ends came to 16 bases. The DNA for the CDR3 is TGTGCCAGCAGCCCCCTCAATATAGGCGGCAAAAACATTCAGTACTTC. The encoded protein is CASSPLNIGGKNIQYF.

This clone was seen just once. The chain joins TRBV15 to TRBJ1-2, with no clear D. This CDR3 contains 12 residues. Germline V CDR1 and CDR2: LNHNV, YYDKDF (reference sequence). V was pared by 3 bases and J by 1 base, with 3 bases between. CDR3 in amino acids: CATSSDNYGYTF. In DNA, the CDR3 is TGTGCCACCAGCAGCGATAACTATGGCTACACCTTC.

A few counts support this clone. The chain combines TRBV7-2 with TRBJ2-7, with D hard to call. The germline V gene has CDR1 SGHTA and CDR2 FQGNSA. The CDR3 contains 13 residues. With 3 bases removed from V and 6 bases from J, the gap between germline ends came to 12 bases. The CDR3 coding sequence is TGTGCCAGCAGCTTCACCCGGGTAGGCGAGCAGTACTTC. As protein: CASSFTRVGEQYF.

The rearrangement links TRBV7-2 to TRBJ2-3; D perhaps matches TRBD1 (6 bases). CDR1 SGHTA and CDR2 FQGNSA come from the germline V gene. The length of the CDR3 is 16 residues. Trimming pared 1 base from V and 9 bases from J, leaving 20 bases between. This CDR3 is CASSLVFHSTGGTQYF. DNA of the CDR3: TGTGCCAGCAGCTTAGTCTTTCACTCCACTGGGGGCACGCAGTATTTT.

The J gene is TRBJ2-5, the V gene TRBV30; possible D gene TRBD2, 7 bases. Germline V gives CDR1 GTSNPN, CDR2 SVGIG (reference sequence). The CDR3 is 14 residues long. Trimming took off 6 bases at V and 5 bases at J, with 19 bases between the two ends. The CDR3 DNA reads as TGTGCCTGCTGGGGGGGCTTGGTTTGGGAGACCCAGTACTTC. Translating it yields CACWGGLVWETQYF.

This sequence joins TRBV19 and TRBJ2-1; no clear D gene. Trimming pared 0 bases from V and 9 bases from J, leaving 6 bases between. The CDR3 has 12 amino acids. Germline assignment: CDR1 LNHDA and CDR2 SQIVND (reference sequence). Here the CDR3 DNA reads TGTGCCAGTAGTATAGATTTTTCTGAGCAGTTCTTC. Protein: CASSIDFSEQFF.

This clone was recorded a few times. This chain links TRBV2 with TRBJ2-5; D is ambiguous. V lost 0 bases and J 5 bases, leaving 7 bases between the germline ends. CDR3 length equals 13 residues. The germline V gene has CDR1 SNHLY and CDR2 FYNNEI. The CDR3 region is CASSEARGETQYF. The CDR3 DNA sequence: TGTGCCAGCAGTGAAGCTAGAGGCGAGACCCAGTACTTC.